Following are 22 T cell receptor beta chains from one sample sequenced in a study of technical replicates of blood from several donors. Generated by immunoSEQ multiplex PCR, the TCRdb table keeps only in-frame clones and is missing some. The table includes 13,000 or so clones, 85% to 95% detected once. Specimen: PBMCs. All receptors derive from a human donor in good health.

The chain has TRBV11-2 and TRBJ2-5, with 8 positions matching TRBD2. After removal of 4 bases from V and 4 bases from J, the junction contained 11 bases not matched to a gene. This CDR3 is 16 amino acids long. Germline V gene lookup returns CDR1 SGHAT and CDR2 FQNNGV. Here the CDR3 reads CASSSTGTRIGETQYF. For the CDR3, the DNA is TGTGCCAGCAGCTCCACCGGGACTAGGATAGGAGAGACCCAGTACTTC.

This chain uses TRBV7-3 with TRBJ2-1, with D possibly TRBD2 on 5 matching bases. From germline, CDR1 is SGHTA and CDR2 FQGTGA. This CDR3 comprises 13 residues. Trimming cost V 5 bases and J 3 bases, with 8 bases left between them. CDR3 region: CASSPRDYNEQFF. Written as DNA, the CDR3 is TGTGCCAGCAGCCCCCGGGACTACAATGAGCAGTTCTTC.

This sequence joins TRBV7-3 and TRBJ1-1; the D is unclear. Trimming removed 5 bases at V and 0 bases at J, with 16 bases between. The CDR3 sequence is 16 residues long. CDR1 SGHTA and CDR2 FQGTGA come from the germline V gene. This CDR3 is CASSTHGRGMNTEAFF. In nucleotides, the CDR3 is TGTGCCAGCAGCACCCACGGCCGGGGTATGAACACTGAAGCTTTCTTT.

The chain links TRBV11-2 to TRBJ1-1, with D unclear. The CDR3 has 14 amino acids. Trimming took off 3 bases at V and 4 bases at J, with 12 bases between the two ends. The V gene's germline CDR1 is SGHAT and CDR2 FQNNGV. In DNA form, the CDR3 reads TGTGCCAGCAGCTTCGGCATGCGGGGCACTGAAGCTTTCTTT. Amino acids: CASSFGMRGTEAFF. The full variable domain, completed using reference TRBV11-2 and TRBJ1-1, is EAGVAQSPRYKIIEKRQSVAFWCNPISGHATLYWYQQILGQGPKLLIQFQNNGVVDDSQLPKDRFSAERLKGVDSTLKIQPAKLEDSAVYLCASSFGMRGTEAFFGQGTRLTVV.

The chain combines TRBV11-3 with TRBJ2-7; 7 bases fit TRBD1. This CDR3 comprises 15 residues. Trimming at V came to 0 bases and at J to 2 bases, leaving 4 bases not matched to a gene. Germline V gives CDR1 SGHNT, CDR2 YENEEA. Written as DNA, the CDR3 is TGTGCCAGCAGCTTAGAGACAGGGTTGACCTACGAGCAGTACTTC. As protein: CASSLETGLTYEQYF.

The chain is built from TRBV19 and TRBJ2-7; D is unclear. Per germline, CDR1 LNHDA and CDR2 SQIVND (reference sequence). The CDR3 extends over 14 amino acids. Trimming took off 5 bases at V and 3 bases at J, with 14 bases between the two ends. The CDR3 DNA sequence: TGTGCCAGTAGTTCAACGACTGGAAGCTACGAGCAGTACTTC. It encodes CASSSTTGSYEQYF.

This clone was picked up one time. The genes are TRBV5-4 and TRBJ1-1; no clear D. The CDR3 sequence is 14 residues long. CDR1 and CDR2 (germline): SGHNT, YYREEE (reference sequence). V was trimmed by 4 bases and J by 1 base, leaving 11 bases between them. As DNA, the CDR3 is TGTGCCAGCAGCGCTCGGGGAGAGAACACTGAAGCTTTCTTT. Protein product: CASSARGENTEAFF.

V gene TRBV5-6 combines with J gene TRBJ2-7, with 7 bases identical to TRBD2. V shed 4 bases, J shed 1 base, and the junction held 5 bases outside the gene matches. Per germline, CDR1 SGHDT and CDR2 YYEEEE. This CDR3 has 14 residues. CDR3 in DNA: TGTGCCAGCAGCCAGGGACTACCTTCCTACGAGCAGTACTTC. Its protein product is CASSQGLPSYEQYF. Looking up the rest from reference TRBV5-6 and TRBJ2-7 gives the full variable domain: DAGVTQSPTHLIKTRGQQVTLRCSPKSGHDTVSWYQQALGQGPQFIFQYYEEEERQRGNFPDRFSGHQFPNYSSELNVNALLLGDSALYLCASSQGLPSYEQYFGPGTRLTVT.

The chain combines TRBV12-5 with TRBJ2-1; 9 bases are shared with TRBD2. V gave up 0 bases and J gave up 4 bases; unmatched junction bases: 7. Per the germline V gene, CDR1 is LGHNT and CDR2 is FRNRAP. The CDR3 length is 17 residues. The DNA of the CDR3 is TGTGCTAGTGGTTTGGTGCTCGGGACTAGCAGATACAATGAGCAGTTCTTC. This translates into CASGLVLGTSRYNEQFF.

This sequence joins TRBV7-9 and TRBJ2-7, with TRBD1 matching over 8 bases. The J segment lost 3 bases and the V segment lost 5 bases, leaving 12 bases of the junction unmatched. Germline-derived CDR1 and CDR2 are SEHNR and FQNEAQ (reference sequence). This CDR3 comprises 16 residues. CDR3 in amino acids: CASSPRDRSGSYEQYF. The DNA of the CDR3 is TGTGCCAGCAGCCCTAGGGACAGGTCGGGCAGCTACGAGCAGTACTTC.

The J gene is TRBJ2-3, the V gene TRBV11-3, with D perhaps matching TRBD1 (5 bases). Germline lookup yields CDR1 SGHNT and CDR2 YENEEA. The CDR3 sequence is 18 residues long. Trimming shortened V by 0 bases and J by 7 bases, and 23 bases separated the two germline ends. The CDR3 DNA reads TGTGCCAGCAGCTTAGACCAGGGCGGTTCGGCAAGGGTGAATACGCAGTATTTT. Translating it yields CASSLDQGGSARVNTQYF.

The V gene is TRBV28, the J gene TRBJ2-7; no reliable D call. The CDR3 consists of 13 residues. Germline V gives CDR1 MDHEN, CDR2 SYDVKM. The V end lost 5 bases, the J end lost 3 bases, and 11 bases lay between the germline ends. CDR3 sequence reads: CASSPGSNYEQYF. In DNA, the CDR3 is TGTGCCAGCAGTCCAGGCTCTAACTACGAGCAGTACTTC.

This chain connects TRBV19 to TRBJ1-2; maybe TRBD1 (6 bases). The CDR3 is 13 amino acids. CDR1 is LNHDA, CDR2 SQIVND, per germline (reference sequence). V lost 8 bases and J 4 bases, leaving 14 bases between the germline ends. CDR3 region: CASGFGGAYGYTF. In DNA, the CDR3 is TGTGCCAGTGGGTTTGGGGGGGCCTATGGCTACACCTTC.

The chain recombines TRBV18 with TRBJ1-1, with D possibly TRBD1 on 6 matching bases. The CDR3 has 12 residues. CDR1 is KGHSH, CDR2 LQKENI, per germline. The germline V and J ends were trimmed by 3 bases and 10 bases, with 12 bases remaining between them. CDR3 sequence: CASSPGARGAFF. CDR3 nucleotides: TGTGCCAGCTCACCTGGGGCCAGGGGAGCTTTCTTT.

The chain recombines TRBV30 with TRBJ2-1; D is uncertain. This CDR3 region has 11 residues. Germline values: CDR1 GTSNPN, CDR2 SVGIG (reference sequence). V was cut by 1 base and J by 8 bases, with 6 bases left in between. CDR3 in amino acids: CAWSGRDEQFF. The CDR3 nucleotides read TGTGCCTGGAGTGGCCGGGATGAGCAGTTCTTC.

This sequence joins TRBV28 and TRBJ2-5, with D possibly TRBD1 on 6 matching bases. V was shortened by 5 bases and J by 0 bases, with 13 bases between the two germline ends. This CDR3 region has 15 residues. Germline assignment: CDR1 MDHEN and CDR2 SYDVKM. CDR3 sequence (DNA): TGTGCCAGCAGTCCCCTTCAGGGGTACCAAGAGACCCAGTACTTC. It specifies CASSPLQGYQETQYF.

This clone was seen only once. V and J are TRBV5-1 and TRBJ1-1; 7 bases map to TRBD1. CDR3 size: 14 residues. Germline CDR1 and CDR2: SGHRS and YFSETQ. J lost 7 bases, V lost 0 bases, and 6 bases had no gene match. CDR3 protein: CASSLGTGSSEAFF. The CDR3 DNA sequence: TGCGCCAGCAGCTTGGGGACAGGCTCGAGTGAAGCTTTCTTT.

This rearrangement joins TRBV2 to TRBJ2-1; 9 nucleotides agree with TRBD1. CDR1 and CDR2 from the germline V gene are SNHLY and FYNNEI. V shed 7 bases, J shed 4 bases, and the junction held 8 bases outside the gene matches. The CDR3 is 15 amino acids. CDR3 nucleotides: TGTGCCAGCATCCAGGACAGGGGTAATTACAATGAGCAGTTCTTC. This codes for CASIQDRGNYNEQFF.

The J gene is TRBJ2-5, the V gene TRBV5-1, with 12 bases fitting TRBD2. The J segment lost 7 bases and the V segment lost 4 bases, leaving 11 bases of the junction unmatched. Looked up from germline, CDR1 is SGHRS and CDR2 is YFSETQ. This CDR3 region has 16 residues. The CDR3 reads CASSMTSGSSGATQYF. Written as DNA, the CDR3 is TGCGCCAGCAGCATGACTAGCGGGAGTTCCGGGGCGACCCAGTACTTC.

This chain connects TRBV7-9 to TRBJ2-1, with 11 bases that match TRBD2. Germline V gives CDR1 SEHNR, CDR2 FQNEAQ (reference sequence). J was trimmed by 6 bases and V by 0 bases; bases with no gene match: 4. The CDR3 is 16 residues long. The CDR3: CASSLAVTSGTNEQFF. The CDR3 region has the DNA TGTGCCAGCAGCTTAGCAGTGACTAGCGGGACCAATGAGCAGTTCTTC.

V and J are TRBV7-2 and TRBJ1-3; D is uncertain. Deletions cut 1 base from V and 1 base from J, with 11 bases between. CDR3 length: 16 amino acids. The germline gives CDR1 SGHTA, CDR2 FQGNSA. The CDR3 region has the DNA TGTGCCAGCAGCTTAGGCGGCAGAGGGTCTGGAAACACCATATATTTT. This sequence encodes CASSLGGRGSGNTIYF. Full variable domain (missing parts from reference TRBV7-2 and TRBJ1-3): GAGVSQSPSNKVTEKGKDVELRCDPISGHTALYWYRQSLGQGLEFLIYFQGNSAPDKSGLPSDRFSAERTGGSVSTLTIQRTQQEDSAVYLCASSLGGRGSGNTIYFGEGSWLTVV.

The chain recombines TRBV5-5 with TRBJ2-7; D possibly corresponds to TRBD1 (6 bases). In germline, CDR1 is SGHKS, CDR2 YYEKEE (reference sequence). The CDR3 sequence is 15 residues long. Between the trimmed V and J ends, which lost 0 bases and 0 bases, there was a span of 10 bases. CDR3 protein: CASSLVTGISYEQYF. CDR3 coding DNA: TGTGCCAGCAGCTTGGTAACAGGGATCTCCTACGAGCAGTACTTC.